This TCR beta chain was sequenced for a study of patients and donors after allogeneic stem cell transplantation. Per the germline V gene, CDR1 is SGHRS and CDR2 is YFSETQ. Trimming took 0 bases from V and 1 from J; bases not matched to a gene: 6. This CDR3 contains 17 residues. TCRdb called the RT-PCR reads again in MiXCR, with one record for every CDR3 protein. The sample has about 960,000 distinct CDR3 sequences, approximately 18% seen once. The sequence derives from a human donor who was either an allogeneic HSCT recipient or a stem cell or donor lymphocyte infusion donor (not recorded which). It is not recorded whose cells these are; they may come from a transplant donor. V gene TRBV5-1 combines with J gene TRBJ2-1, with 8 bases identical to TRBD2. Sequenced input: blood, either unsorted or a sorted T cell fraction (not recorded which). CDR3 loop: CASSLAGGGRSYNEQFF. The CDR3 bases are TGCGCCAGCAGCTTGGCCGGGGGCGGGAGGTCCTACAATGAGCAGTTCTTC.